Only a few counts were recorded for the clone carrying this T cell receptor (beta chain). Its specificity is unknown. The primer mix had 60 Vbeta and 13 Jbeta primers. Clones were sequenced by immunoSEQ multiplex PCR, and TCRdb holds only the in-frame ones, with some missing. The table shows about 98,000 clones, with less than 85% occurring only once. The ends were cut back, 0 bases at V and 12 bases at J, with 22 bases in the middle. The CDR3 covers 15 residues. Germline CDR1 and CDR2: SGHTS and YDEGEE. The data were taken from a study of cytomegalovirus exposure and HLA in healthy donors. Study-wide points: Among CMV-associated TCR beta chains, most appeared HLA-restricted in a later analysis. Under in vitro conditions, a few CMV-associated chains were confirmed as specific for CMV antigens. The authors listed approximately 160 TCR beta chains as cytomegalovirus-associated. In a later analysis, V- and J-gene trimming of beta chains associated with a DCLRE1C missense variant, replicated independently.

V gene TRBV5-8 combines with J gene TRBJ2-7, with D perhaps TRBD1 (6 bases). This TCR came from a male donor in good health and CMV-seronegative. Source material: PBMCs. Here the CDR3 reads CASSLGQITGTALYF. In nucleotides, the CDR3 is TGTGCCAGCAGCTTGGGGCAAATTACAGGGACCGCCTTGTACTTC.